This T cell receptor (beta chain) is from a study of tumor-infiltrating lymphocytes in primary liver carcinoma. Points on this clonotype: As yet, its antigen is unknown. Compared with germline, one end of the junction differs, possibly owing to a read error.

From around 530 ng of total RNA, TCR beta-specific cDNA was reverse-transcribed using a constant-region primer. ARM-PCR, slightly modified, supplied the TCR beta libraries through three nested multiplex PCR rounds. The first two PCR rounds used TRBV1-TRBV30 primers with a Cbeta primer, about 9 cycles each. TCRdb re-analysed the multiplex PCR reads in MiXCR, keeping a single row per CDR3 protein. Among about 330,000 distinct CDR3 sequences, around three fifths were seen once, and the ten largest hold 5% to 6.5%. Germline V gene data show CDR1 as MNHNY and CDR2 as SVGAGI (reference sequence). The CDR3 is made up of 17 amino acids. Unsorted whole blood served as the source of blood RNA, and germline DNA was extracted as well. Study findings and constraints: Unsorted bulk sampling ruled out any CD4+ versus CD8+ repertoire comparison.

V and J are TRBV6-6 and TRBJ2-7; TRBD2 agrees at 9 bases. The TCR sequence derives from a man in his forties with primary liver carcinoma and hepatitis B virus infection. What was sequenced was peripheral blood. This CDR3 is CVSSYLAGQTGSYEQYF. The CDR3 nucleotides read TGTGTCAGCAGTTATCTAGCGGGACAAACCGGGTCCTACGAGCAGTACTTC.